Shown below are 7 T cell receptor beta chains from a single sample sequenced in a study of monozygotic twins with cystic fibrosis (dated by TCRdb to the early 2020s). Receptor libraries were prepared by the immunoSEQ multiplex PCR assay. Entries here come from immuneACCESS through TCRdb and include only in-frame sequences with V and J called. Some clones fail to appear in such tables; in the studies checked, an unresolved V gene covers under half of the shortfall, and the cause of the remainder is unknown. This sample has under 25,000 clones in its table, and 97% of those were observed once. The top ten clonotypes cover about 0.15% of the sample. Input material: blood. These receptors were obtained from a girl aged 10 to 17 with cystic fibrosis.

The CDR3 protein is CASGWYEQYF. In DNA form, the CDR3 reads TGTGCCAGCGGCTGGTACGAGCAGTACTTC. This rearrangement joins TRBV6-6 to TRBJ2-7; no clear D. Germline V gene lookup returns CDR1 MNHNY and CDR2 SVGAGI (reference sequence). Trimming shortened V by 8 bases and J by 4 bases, and 6 bases separated the two germline ends. The CDR3 totals 10 residues.

The chain has TRBV7-2 and TRBJ2-3; TRBD1 matches at 7 bases. The CDR3 has 16 amino acids. Germline CDR1 is SGHTA and CDR2 is FQGNSA. With V trimmed by 7 bases and J by 2 bases, 12 bases remained unmatched. CDR3 sequence: CASIQTPTGSTDTQYF. As DNA, the CDR3 is TGTGCCAGCATCCAAACACCGACAGGGTCCACAGATACGCAGTATTTT.

This chain connects TRBV7-3 to TRBJ2-5; D is ambiguous. Germline CDR1 SGHTA, CDR2 FQGTGA. Deletions cut 1 base from V and 4 bases from J, with 7 bases between. There are 13 residues in the CDR3. DNA for the CDR3: TGTGCCAGCAGCTTAAGTTTGGGAGAGACCCAGTACTTC. This encodes CASSLSLGETQYF.

The chain combines TRBV28 with TRBJ2-5; the D gene is possibly TRBD1 (6 bases). This CDR3 has 15 residues. Germline CDR1 is MDHEN and CDR2 is SYDVKM. V dropped 3 bases and J dropped 1 base, with 12 bases sitting between them. The CDR3 loop is CASSFDRTSQETQYF. The CDR3 coding sequence is TGTGCCAGCAGTTTCGACAGGACCTCCCAAGAGACCCAGTACTTC.

The chain links TRBV4-3 to TRBJ2-1, with a weak D call TRBD1 (8 bases). This CDR3 spans 16 amino acids. Trimming removed 0 bases from V and 3 bases from J, with 12 bases in between. The V gene's germline CDR1 is LGHNA and CDR2 YSLEER. The CDR3 protein is CASSQDHRGGYNEQFF. Here the CDR3 DNA reads TGCGCCAGCAGCCAAGATCACAGGGGGGGCTACAATGAGCAGTTCTTC.

The gene calls are TRBV5-4 and TRBJ1-2; a possible D gene is TRBD1 (5 bases). The V gene lost 5 bases and the J gene lost 3 bases, with 17 bases spanning the gap. This CDR3 has 15 residues. The germline CDR1 and CDR2 sequences are SGHNT and YYREEE (reference sequence). The CDR3 DNA reads TGTGCCAGCAGACCGACCGCCGGGACGGACTATGGCTACACCTTC. It codes for CASRPTAGTDYGYTF.

The V gene is TRBV6-4, the J gene TRBJ1-2, with TRBD1 as a possible D gene (5 bases). Germline lookup yields CDR1 MRHNA and CDR2 SNTAGT. This CDR3 contains 13 residues. Trimming left V 5 bases short and J 4 bases short, with 11 bases between. The CDR3 region is CASSWGPGYGYTF. The CDR3 DNA reads as TGTGCCAGCAGTTGGGGACCCGGCTATGGCTACACCTTC.